This T cell receptor (beta chain) was recovered during a study of cytomegalovirus exposure and HLA in healthy donors. Study-wide findings and caveats: The study recorded 150 to 200 TCR beta chains that were cytomegalovirus-associated. A later analysis showed that HLA-associated TCR beta chains had undergone more clonal expansion than equally common others. The authors excluded some V segments, including TRBV6-2 and TRBV6-3, as indistinguishable.

The CDR3 runs 14 residues. Germline V lookup: CDR1 SGDLS, CDR2 YYNGEE. J gave up 4 bases and V 6 bases, and 5 bases lay outside the gene matches. Healthy bone marrow donors made up the donor group. Amplification used 60 Vbeta primers and 13 Jbeta primers. The assay was immunoSEQ multiplex PCR, and TCRdb's table has in-frame clones only and misses some. This sample carries 120,000 to 150,000 clones, around three quarters of them seen once, and the ten largest clones take 6.5% to 8%. As concerns this clone: The antigen remains unidentified.

This chain uses TRBV9 with TRBJ1-4; 8 nucleotides align to TRBD1. The receptor was derived from a woman in her forties in good health and CMV-seropositive. The sample consisted of PBMCs. The CDR3 DNA is TGTGCCAGCACCCAGGGGGCGAATAATGAAAAACTGTTTTTT. This codes for CASTQGANNEKLFF. Combining the CDR3 with reference TRBV9 and TRBJ1-4 gives the whole variable domain DSGVTQTPKHLITATGQRVTLRCSPRSGDLSVYWYQQSLDQGLQFLIQYYNGEERAKGNILERFSAQQFPDLHSELNLSSLELGDSALYFCASTQGANNEKLFFGSGTQLSVL.